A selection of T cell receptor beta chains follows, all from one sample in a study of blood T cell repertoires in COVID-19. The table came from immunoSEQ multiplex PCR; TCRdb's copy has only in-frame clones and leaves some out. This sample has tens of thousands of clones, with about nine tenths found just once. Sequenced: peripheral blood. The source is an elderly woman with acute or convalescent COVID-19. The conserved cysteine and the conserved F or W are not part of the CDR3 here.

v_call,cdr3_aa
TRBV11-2,ASSLGWGSTGLYNEQF
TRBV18,ASSGDREQF
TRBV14,ASSHLRDRGLAGELF
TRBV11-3,ASSPGGGAETQY
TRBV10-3,AISEHPSNTGELF
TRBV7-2,ASSLGRNTGELF
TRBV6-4,ASSDGPGYT
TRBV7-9,ASSPVGSGSTDTQY
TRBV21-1,ASSKLGRVARPRNQPQH
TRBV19,ASSLSSGGSTGELF
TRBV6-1,ASSEASSGTQY
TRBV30,AWTGGIQSSYNEQF
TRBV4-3,ASSPYYNTNTGELF
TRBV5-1,ASSLSQGNTEAF
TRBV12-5,ASGLQGLGNEKLF
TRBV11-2,ASSPQPGSSYEQY
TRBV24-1,ATSEGTGGNQPQH
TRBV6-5,ASSYGVPGPNSPLH
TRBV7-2,ASSLVGRGVSYNEQF
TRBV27,ASSLKASGRGGEQY
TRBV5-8,ASSPVGRTSQETQY
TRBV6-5,ASSPGQGFGYT
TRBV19,ASSEVGTEAF
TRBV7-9,ASSLQGED
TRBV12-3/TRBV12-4,ASRGLGGAQY
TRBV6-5,ASSYQAGGGDEQY
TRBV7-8,ASSLNRGRNEKLF
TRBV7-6,ASSLGSGPNTGELF
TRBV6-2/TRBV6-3,ASSSDRVNGYT
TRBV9,ASSRLDSLIYEQY
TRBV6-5,ASEEVLLNTQY
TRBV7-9,ASSFSGSSSPLH
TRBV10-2,ASSDRGWSGELF
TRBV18,ASSPEDYRASNQPQH